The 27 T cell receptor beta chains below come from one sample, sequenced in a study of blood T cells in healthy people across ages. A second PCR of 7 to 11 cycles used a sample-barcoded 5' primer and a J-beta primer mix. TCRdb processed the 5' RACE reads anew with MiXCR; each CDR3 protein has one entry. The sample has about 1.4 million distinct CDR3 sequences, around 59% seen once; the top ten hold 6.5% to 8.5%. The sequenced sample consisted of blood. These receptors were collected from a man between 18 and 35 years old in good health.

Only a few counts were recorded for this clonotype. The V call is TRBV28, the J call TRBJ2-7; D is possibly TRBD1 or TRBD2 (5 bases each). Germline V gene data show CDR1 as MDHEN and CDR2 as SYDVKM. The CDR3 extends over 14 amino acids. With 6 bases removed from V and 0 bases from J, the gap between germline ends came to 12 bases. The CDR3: CASSNLGTSYEQYF. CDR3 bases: TGTGCCAGCAGCAATCTTGGGACCTCCTACGAGCAGTACTTC.

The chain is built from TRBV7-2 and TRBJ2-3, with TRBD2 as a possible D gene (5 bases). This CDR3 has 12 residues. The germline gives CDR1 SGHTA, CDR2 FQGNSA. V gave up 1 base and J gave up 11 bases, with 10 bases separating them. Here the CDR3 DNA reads TGTGCCAGCAGCTTAGGCGGAGGTGTGCAGTATTTT. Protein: CASSLGGGVQYF.

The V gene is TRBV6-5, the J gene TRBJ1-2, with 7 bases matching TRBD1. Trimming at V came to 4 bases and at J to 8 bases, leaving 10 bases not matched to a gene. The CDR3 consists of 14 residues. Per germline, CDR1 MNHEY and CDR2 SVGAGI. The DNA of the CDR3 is TGTGCCAGCAGTTCCTCGGGGACAGTGACAGGCTACACCTTC. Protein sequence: CASSSSGTVTGYTF.

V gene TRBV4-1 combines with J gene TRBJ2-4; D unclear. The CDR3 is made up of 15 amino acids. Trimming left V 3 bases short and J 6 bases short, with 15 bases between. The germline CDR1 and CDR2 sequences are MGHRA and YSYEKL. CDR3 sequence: CASSQQVGWGNIQYF. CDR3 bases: TGCGCCAGCAGCCAGCAAGTGGGGTGGGGAAACATTCAGTACTTC.

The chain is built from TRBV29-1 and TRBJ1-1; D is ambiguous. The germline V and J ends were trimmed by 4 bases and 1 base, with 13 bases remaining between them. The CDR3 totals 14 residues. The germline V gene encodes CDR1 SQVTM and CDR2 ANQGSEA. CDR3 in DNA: TGCAGCGTTGGGAGGGAACAGACGAACACTGAAGCTTTCTTT. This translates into CSVGREQTNTEAFF.

The CDR3 nucleotides read TGTGCCAGCAGCTTGTGGGGCAGGGGAAACTATGGCTACACCTTC. Its translation: CASSLWGRGNYGYTF. The chain links TRBV5-6 to TRBJ1-2; D is perhaps TRBD1 (6 bases). The CDR3 runs to 15 residues. Germline V lookup: CDR1 SGHDT, CDR2 YYEEEE. V lost 1 base, J lost 2 bases, and 12 bases lay in between.

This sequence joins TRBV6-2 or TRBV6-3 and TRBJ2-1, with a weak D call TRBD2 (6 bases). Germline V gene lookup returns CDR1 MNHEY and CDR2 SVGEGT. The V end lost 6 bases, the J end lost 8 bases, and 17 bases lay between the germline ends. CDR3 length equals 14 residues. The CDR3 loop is CASRPTRIFYEQFF. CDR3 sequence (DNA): TGTGCCAGCAGGCCGACTAGGATCTTTTATGAGCAGTTCTTC.

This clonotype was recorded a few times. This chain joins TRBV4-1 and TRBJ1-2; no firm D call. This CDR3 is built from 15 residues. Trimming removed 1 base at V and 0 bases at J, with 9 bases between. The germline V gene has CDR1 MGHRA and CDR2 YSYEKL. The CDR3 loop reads CASSQVAPANYGYTF. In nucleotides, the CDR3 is TGCGCCAGCAGCCAAGTGGCTCCCGCTAACTATGGCTACACCTTC.

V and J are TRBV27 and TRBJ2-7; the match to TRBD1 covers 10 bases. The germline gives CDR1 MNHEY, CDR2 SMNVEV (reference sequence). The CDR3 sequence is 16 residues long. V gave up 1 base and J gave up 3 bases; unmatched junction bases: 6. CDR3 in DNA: TGTGCCAGCAGTTTATACGCGGACAGGGGGGTCTACGAGCAGTACTTC. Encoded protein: CASSLYADRGVYEQYF.

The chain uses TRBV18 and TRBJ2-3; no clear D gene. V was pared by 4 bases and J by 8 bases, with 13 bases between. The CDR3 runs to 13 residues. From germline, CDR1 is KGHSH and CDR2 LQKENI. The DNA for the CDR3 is TGTGCCAGCTCACTCCCGCTAGAGGCTACGCAGTATTTT. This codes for CASSLPLEATQYF.

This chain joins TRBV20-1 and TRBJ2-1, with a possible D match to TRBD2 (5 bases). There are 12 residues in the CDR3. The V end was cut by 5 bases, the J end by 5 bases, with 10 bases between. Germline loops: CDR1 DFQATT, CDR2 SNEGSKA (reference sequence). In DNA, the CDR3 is TGCAGTGCTGGTCGGGGAGACAATGAGCAGTTCTTC. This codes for CSAGRGDNEQFF.

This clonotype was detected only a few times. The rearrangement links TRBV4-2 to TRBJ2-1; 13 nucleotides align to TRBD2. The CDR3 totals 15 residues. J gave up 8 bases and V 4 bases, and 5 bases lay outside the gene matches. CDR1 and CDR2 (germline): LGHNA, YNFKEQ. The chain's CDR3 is CASSLGLAGLDEQFF. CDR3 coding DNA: TGTGCCAGCAGCCTGGGACTAGCGGGACTTGATGAGCAGTTCTTC.

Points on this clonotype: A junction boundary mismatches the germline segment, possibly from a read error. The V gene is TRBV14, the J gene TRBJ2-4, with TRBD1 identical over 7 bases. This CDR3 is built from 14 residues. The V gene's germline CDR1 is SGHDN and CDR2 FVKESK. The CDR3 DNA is TGTACCAGCAGCCAGCTGGGACAGCTCAACATTCAGTACTTC. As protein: CTSSQLGQLNIQYF.

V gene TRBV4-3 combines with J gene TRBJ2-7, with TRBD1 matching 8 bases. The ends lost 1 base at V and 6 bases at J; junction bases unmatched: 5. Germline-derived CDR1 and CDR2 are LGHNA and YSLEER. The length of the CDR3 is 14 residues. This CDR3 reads CASSQGWDRPEQYF. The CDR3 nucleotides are TGCGCCAGCAGCCAAGGATGGGACAGGCCCGAGCAGTACTTC.

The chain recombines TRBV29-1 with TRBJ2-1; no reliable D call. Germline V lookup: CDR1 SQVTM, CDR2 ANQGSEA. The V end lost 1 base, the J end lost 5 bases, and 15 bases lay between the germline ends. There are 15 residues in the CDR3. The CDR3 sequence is CSVEGNIAIHNEQFF. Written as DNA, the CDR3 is TGCAGCGTTGAAGGAAACATAGCAATCCACAATGAGCAGTTCTTC.

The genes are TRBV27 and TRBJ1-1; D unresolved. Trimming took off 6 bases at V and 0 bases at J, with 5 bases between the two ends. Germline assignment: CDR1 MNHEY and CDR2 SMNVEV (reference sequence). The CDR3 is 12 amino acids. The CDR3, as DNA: TGTGCCAGCAGAATCCTGAACACTGAAGCTTTCTTT. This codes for CASRILNTEAFF.

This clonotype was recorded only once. CDR3 loop: CASSYTSGRKESGANVLTF. CDR3 bases: TGTGCCAGCAGTTATACTAGCGGGAGGAAAGAAAGTGGGGCCAACGTCCTGACTTTC. This sequence joins TRBV12-3 or TRBV12-4 and TRBJ2-6; TRBD2 matches 12 bases. The CDR3 consists of 19 residues. V was pared by 4 bases and J by 3 bases, with 10 bases of the junction left unmatched.

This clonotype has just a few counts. The CDR3 DNA reads TGTGCCAGCAGCAACAGGGACTCATATTCACCCCTCCACTTT. Amino acids: CASSNRDSYSPLHF. V is TRBV4-2 and J is TRBJ1-6; maybe TRBD1 (6 bases). Trimming took off 5 bases at V and 8 bases at J, with 13 bases between the two ends. Germline V CDR1 and CDR2: LGHNA, YNFKEQ. The CDR3 extends over 14 amino acids.

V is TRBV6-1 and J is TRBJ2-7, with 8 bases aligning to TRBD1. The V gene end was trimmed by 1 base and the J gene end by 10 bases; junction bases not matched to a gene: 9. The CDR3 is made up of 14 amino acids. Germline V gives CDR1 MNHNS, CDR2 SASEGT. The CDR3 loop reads CASSEGVTGVPQYF. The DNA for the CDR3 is TGTGCCAGCAGTGAAGGAGTGACAGGGGTTCCTCAGTACTTC.

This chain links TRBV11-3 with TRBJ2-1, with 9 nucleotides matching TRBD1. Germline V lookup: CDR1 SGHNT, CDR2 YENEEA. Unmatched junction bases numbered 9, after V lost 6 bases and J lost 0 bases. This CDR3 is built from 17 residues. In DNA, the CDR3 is TGTGCCAGCAGTAGCGGACAGGGGCCGAGCTCCTACAATGAGCAGTTCTTC. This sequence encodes CASSSGQGPSSYNEQFF.

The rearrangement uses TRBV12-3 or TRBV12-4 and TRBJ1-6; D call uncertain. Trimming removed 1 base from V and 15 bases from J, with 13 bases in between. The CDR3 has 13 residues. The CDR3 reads CASSLESLAILHF. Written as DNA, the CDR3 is TGTGCCAGCAGTTTAGAGTCTCTCGCAATCCTCCACTTT.

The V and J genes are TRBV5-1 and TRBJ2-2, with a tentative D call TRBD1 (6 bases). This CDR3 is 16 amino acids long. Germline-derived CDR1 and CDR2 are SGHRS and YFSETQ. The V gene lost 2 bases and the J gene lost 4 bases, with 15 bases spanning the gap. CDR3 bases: TGCGCCAGCAGCTTTTTGGACAGCGGTGGCACCGGGGAGCTGTTTTTT. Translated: CASSFLDSGGTGELFF.

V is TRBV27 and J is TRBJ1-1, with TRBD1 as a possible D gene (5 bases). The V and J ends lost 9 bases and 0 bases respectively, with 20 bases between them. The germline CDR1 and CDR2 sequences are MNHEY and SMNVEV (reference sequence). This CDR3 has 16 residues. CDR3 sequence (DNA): TGTGCCAGTAACGAGGGGTGGGGCAACATGAACACTGAAGCTTTCTTT. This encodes CASNEGWGNMNTEAFF.

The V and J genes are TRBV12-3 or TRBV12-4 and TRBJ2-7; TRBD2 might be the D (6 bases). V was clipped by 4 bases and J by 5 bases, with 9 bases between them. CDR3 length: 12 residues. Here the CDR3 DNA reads TGTGCCAGCAGTTGGGGGGTCCACGAGCAGTACTTC. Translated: CASSWGVHEQYF.

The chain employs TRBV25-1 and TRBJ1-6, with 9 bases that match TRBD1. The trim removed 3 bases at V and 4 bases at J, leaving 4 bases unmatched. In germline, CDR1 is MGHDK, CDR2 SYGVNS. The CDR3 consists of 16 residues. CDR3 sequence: CASSDWDRVYNSPLHF. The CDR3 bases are TGTGCCAGCAGTGATTGGGACAGGGTATATAATTCACCCCTCCACTTT. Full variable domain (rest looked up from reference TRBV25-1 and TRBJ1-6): EADIYQTPRYLVIGTGKKITLECSQTMGHDKMYWYQQDPGMELHLIHYSYGVNSTEKGDLSSESTVSRIRTEHFPLTLESARPSHTSQYLCASSDWDRVYNSPLHFGNGTRLTVT.

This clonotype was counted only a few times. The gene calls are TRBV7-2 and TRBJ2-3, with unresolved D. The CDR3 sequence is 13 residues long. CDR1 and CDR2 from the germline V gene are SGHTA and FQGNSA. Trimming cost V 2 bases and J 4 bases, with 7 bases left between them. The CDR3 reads CASSLTGPDTQYF. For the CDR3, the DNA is TGTGCCAGCAGCTTAACGGGTCCAGATACGCAGTATTTT.

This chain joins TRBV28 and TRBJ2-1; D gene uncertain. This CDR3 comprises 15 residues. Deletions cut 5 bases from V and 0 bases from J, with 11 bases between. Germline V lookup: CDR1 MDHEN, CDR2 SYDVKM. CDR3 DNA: TGTGCCAGCAGTACGTTCAAGAGCTCCTACAATGAGCAGTTCTTC. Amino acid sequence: CASSTFKSSYNEQFF.